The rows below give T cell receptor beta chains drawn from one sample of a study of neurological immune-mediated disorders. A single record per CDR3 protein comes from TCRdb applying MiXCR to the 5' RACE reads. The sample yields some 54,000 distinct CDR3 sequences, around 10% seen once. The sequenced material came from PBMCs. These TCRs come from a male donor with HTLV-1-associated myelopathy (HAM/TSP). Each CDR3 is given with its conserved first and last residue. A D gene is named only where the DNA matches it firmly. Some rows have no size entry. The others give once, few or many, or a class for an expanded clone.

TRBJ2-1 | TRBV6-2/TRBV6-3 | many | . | TGTGCCAGCAGTTACTCCAGGGTTGGGCATGAGCAGTTCTTC | CASSYSRVGHEQFF
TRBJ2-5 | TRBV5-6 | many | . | TGTGCCAGCAGCTTGGTGGGAGTTGAGACCCAGTACTTC | CASSLVGVETQYF
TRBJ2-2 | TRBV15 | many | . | TGTGCCACCAGCAGAGCCGCGGGCACCGGGGAGCTGTTTTTT | CATSRAAGTGELFF
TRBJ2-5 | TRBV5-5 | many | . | TGTGCCAGCAGCCAACTCGACCCCGGAGAAGAGACCCAGTACTTC | CASSQLDPGEETQYF
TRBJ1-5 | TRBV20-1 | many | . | TGCAGTGCTAGAAACGCCGGGCAGCATAGCAATCAGCCCCAGCATTTT | CSARNAGQHSNQPQHF
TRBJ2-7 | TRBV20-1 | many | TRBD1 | TGCAGTGCCCCCGGGACAGGGGGTTTTGAGCAGTACTTC | CSAPGTGGFEQYF
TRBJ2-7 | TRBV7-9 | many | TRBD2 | TGTGCCAGCAGCGGAGGACGGGGGGGATCTATTAGCTCCTACGAGCAGTACTTC | CASSGGRGGSISSYEQYF
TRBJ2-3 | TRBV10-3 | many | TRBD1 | TGTGCCATCAGTAAGGGACAGGGGATTGATACGCAGTATTTT | CAISKGQGIDTQYF
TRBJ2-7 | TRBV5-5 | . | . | TGTGCCAGCAGCTTGGTGGTTGTTCAACTTTACGAGCAGTACTTC | CASSLVVVQLYEQYF
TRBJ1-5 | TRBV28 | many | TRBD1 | TGTGCCAGCAGTCTTAGACAGGGGAGTGGACATCAGCCCCAGCATTTT | CASSLRQGSGHQPQHF
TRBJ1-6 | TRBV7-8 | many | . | TGTGCCAGCAGCTTTTCAGTATCTTCGGGATCGAATTCACCCCTCCACTTT | CASSFSVSSGSNSPLHF
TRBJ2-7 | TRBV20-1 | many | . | TGCAGTGCTAGACAGATTACGGAGCAGTACTTC | CSARQITEQYF
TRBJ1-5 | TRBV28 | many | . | TGTGCCAGCAGTTCAGGGAATGGGCGCGATCAGCCCCAGCATTTT | CASSSGNGRDQPQHF
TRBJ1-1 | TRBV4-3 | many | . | TGCGCCAGCAGCCAAAGGGGTTTCGACACTGAAGCTTTCTTT | CASSQRGFDTEAFF
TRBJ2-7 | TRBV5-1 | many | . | TGCGCCAGCAGCTTGTCTCCAGGGTCCTACGAGCAGTACTTC | CASSLSPGSYEQYF
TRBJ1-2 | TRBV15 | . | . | TGTGCCACCAGCAGAGAAGGGGGACGGCCTCGAACTAACTATGGCTACACCTTC | CATSREGGRPRTNYGYTF
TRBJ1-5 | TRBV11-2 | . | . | TGTGCCAGCGGTTCGACAGGAACTAGCAATCAGCCCCAGCATTTT | CASGSTGTSNQPQHF
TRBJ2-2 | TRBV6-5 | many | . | TGTGCCAGCAGTTACGCGCAGGGAGGGAACACCGGGGAGCTGTTTTTT | CASSYAQGGNTGELFF
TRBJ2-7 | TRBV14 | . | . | TGTGCCAACAGCTACAGGGTGTGGGGCGAGCAGTACTTC | CANSYRVWGEQYF
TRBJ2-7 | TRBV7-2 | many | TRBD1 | TGTGCCAGCAGCGTCCGACAGGGGGCGCACTACGAGCAGTACTTC | CASSVRQGAHYEQYF
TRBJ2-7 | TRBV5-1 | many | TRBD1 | TGCGCCAGCAGCTTAGGGGGCGGTTCCGCCGAGCAGTACTTC | CASSLGGGSAEQYF
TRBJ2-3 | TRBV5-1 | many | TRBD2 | TGCGCCAGCAGACAAGCTCGGGGACTAGCGGGGTCCACAGATACGCAGTATTTT | CASRQARGLAGSTDTQYF
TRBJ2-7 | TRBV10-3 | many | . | TGTGCCATCAGGAGTAGTTACGAGCAGTACTTC | CAIRSSYEQYF
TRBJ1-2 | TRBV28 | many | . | TGTGCCAGCAGTGGACAGAATGACTATGGCTACACCTTC | CASSGQNDYGYTF
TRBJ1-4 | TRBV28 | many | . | TGTGCCAGCAGTTTATATGGGGGTACGTTTGAAAAACTGTTTTTT | CASSLYGGTFEKLFF
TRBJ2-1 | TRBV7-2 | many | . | TGTGCCAGCAGCTTACAGGGGATTGGCAATGAGCAGTTCTTC | CASSLQGIGNEQFF
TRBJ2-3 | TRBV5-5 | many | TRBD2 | TGTGCCAGCAGCTTGGGGAGAATAGCGGGGGGTAGCACAGATACGCAGTATTTT | CASSLGRIAGGSTDTQYF
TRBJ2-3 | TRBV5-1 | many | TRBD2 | TGCGCCAGCAGCTTGGGGGACTCGCTAGCGGGGTGGACAGATACGCAGTATTTT | CASSLGDSLAGWTDTQYF
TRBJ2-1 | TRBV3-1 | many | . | TGTGCCAGCAGCCCGTGGGGCTCGTGGAATGAGCAGTTCTTC | CASSPWGSWNEQFF
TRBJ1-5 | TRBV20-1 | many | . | TGCAGTGCCCGACAGATTCAACTCCCGTATAGCAATCAGCCCCAGCATTTT | CSARQIQLPYSNQPQHF
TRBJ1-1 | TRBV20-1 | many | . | TGCAGTGCTTCCCCTAGGACCCCTGAAGCTTTCTTT | CSASPRTPEAFF
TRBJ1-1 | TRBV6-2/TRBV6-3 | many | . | TGTGCCAGCAGCCGAATTCAGGAGTCGAACACTGAAGCTTTCTTT | CASSRIQESNTEAFF